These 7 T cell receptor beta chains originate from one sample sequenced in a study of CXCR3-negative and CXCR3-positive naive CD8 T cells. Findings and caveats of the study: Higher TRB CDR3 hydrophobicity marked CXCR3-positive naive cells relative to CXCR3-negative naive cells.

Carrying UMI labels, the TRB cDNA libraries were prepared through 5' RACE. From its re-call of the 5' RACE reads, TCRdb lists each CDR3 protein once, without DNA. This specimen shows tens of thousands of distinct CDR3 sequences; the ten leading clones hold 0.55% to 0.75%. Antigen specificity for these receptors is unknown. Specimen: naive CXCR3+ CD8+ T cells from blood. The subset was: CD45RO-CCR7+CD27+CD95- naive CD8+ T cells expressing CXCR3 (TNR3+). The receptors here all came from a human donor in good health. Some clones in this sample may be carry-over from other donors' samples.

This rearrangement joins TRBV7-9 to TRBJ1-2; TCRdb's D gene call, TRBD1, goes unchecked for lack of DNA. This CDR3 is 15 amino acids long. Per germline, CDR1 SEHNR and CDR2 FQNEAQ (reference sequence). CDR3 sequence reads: CASSLGHPESYGYTF. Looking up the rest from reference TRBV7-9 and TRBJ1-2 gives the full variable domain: DTGVSQNPRHKITKRGQNVTFRCDPISEHNRLYWYRQTLGQGPEFLTYFQNEAQLEKSRLLSDRFSAERPKGSFSTLEIQRTEQGDSAMYLCASSLGHPESYGYTFGSGTRLTVV.

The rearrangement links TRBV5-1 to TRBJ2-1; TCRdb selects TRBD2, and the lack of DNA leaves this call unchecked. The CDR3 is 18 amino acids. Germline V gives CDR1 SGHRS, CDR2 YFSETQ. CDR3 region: CASSLFGGGASFDAEQFF.

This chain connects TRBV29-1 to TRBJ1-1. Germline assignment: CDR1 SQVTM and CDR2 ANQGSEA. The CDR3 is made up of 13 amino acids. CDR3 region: CSVEGRTYTEAFF.

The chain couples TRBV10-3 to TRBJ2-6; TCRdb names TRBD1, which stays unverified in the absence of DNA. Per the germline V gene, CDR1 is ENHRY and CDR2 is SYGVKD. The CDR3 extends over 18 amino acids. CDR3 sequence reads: CAISEIEVRGSGANVLTF.

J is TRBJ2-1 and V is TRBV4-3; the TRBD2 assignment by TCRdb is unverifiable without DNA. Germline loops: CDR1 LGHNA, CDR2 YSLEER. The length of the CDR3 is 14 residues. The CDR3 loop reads CASSQERELTEQFF.

The chain's CDR3 is CASIGGATDTQYF. V and J are TRBV5-6 and TRBJ2-3; TCRdb reports TRBD2, a call that lacks DNA to check it against. The germline CDR1 and CDR2 sequences are SGHDT and YYEEEE. The CDR3 is made up of 13 amino acids.

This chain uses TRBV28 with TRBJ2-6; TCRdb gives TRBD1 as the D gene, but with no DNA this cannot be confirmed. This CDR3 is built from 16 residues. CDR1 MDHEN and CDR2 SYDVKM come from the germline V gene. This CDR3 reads CASRAQGLAGANVLTF. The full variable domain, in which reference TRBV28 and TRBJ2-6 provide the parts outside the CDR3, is DVKVTQSSRYLVKRTGEKVFLECVQDMDHENMFWYRQDPGLGLRLIYFSYDVKMKEKGDIPEGYSVSREKKERFSLILESASTNQTSMYLCASRAQGLAGANVLTFGAGSRLTVL.